Following are 6 T cell receptor beta chains from one sample sequenced in a study of T cells in localized non-small cell lung cancer. The method was immunoSEQ multiplex PCR; TCRdb's version includes in-frame clones alone and lacks a portion of them. The sample shows roughly 20,000 clones, about four fifths of them seen only once. The material sequenced was peripheral blood, taken before any cancer treatment. The origin of the receptors is a man between 40 and 70 years old with stage I lung adenocarcinoma.

V gene TRBV4-2 combines with J gene TRBJ2-7; 9 nucleotides line up with TRBD1. CDR1 LGHNA and CDR2 YNFKEQ come from the germline V gene. The CDR3 consists of 18 residues. Unmatched junction bases numbered 14, after V lost 3 bases and J lost 2 bases. The CDR3 DNA sequence: TGTGCCAGCAGCCATCAGTCCGGGGGACAGGGCTTTACCTACGAGCAGTACTTC. Translation gives CASSHQSGGQGFTYEQYF.

The V gene is TRBV5-6, the J gene TRBJ2-1; 10 bases map to TRBD2. Germline V gene lookup returns CDR1 SGHDT and CDR2 YYEEEE. CDR3 length equals 17 residues. The J segment lost 5 bases and the V segment lost 4 bases, leaving 12 bases of the junction unmatched. CDR3 amino acids: CASSTEEGLAGDNEQFF. The DNA for the CDR3 is TGTGCCAGCAGCACCGAGGAGGGGCTAGCGGGGGACAATGAGCAGTTCTTC. Looking up the rest from reference TRBV5-6 and TRBJ2-1 gives the full variable domain: DAGVTQSPTHLIKTRGQQVTLRCSPKSGHDTVSWYQQALGQGPQFIFQYYEEEERQRGNFPDRFSGHQFPNYSSELNVNALLLGDSALYLCASSTEEGLAGDNEQFFGPGTRLTVL.

The chain recombines TRBV5-1 with TRBJ2-3; no clear D. V was pared by 0 bases and J by 0 bases, with 2 bases between. Germline V gene sequence: CDR1 SGHRS, CDR2 YFSETQ. The CDR3 is 13 amino acids. The chain's CDR3 is CASSLESTDTQYF. DNA of the CDR3: TGCGCCAGCAGCTTGGAGAGCACAGATACGCAGTATTTT.

The rearrangement joins TRBV4-3 to TRBJ2-3; TRBD2 matches at 7 bases. Germline loops: CDR1 LGHNA, CDR2 YSLEER. Unmatched junction bases numbered 13, after V lost 4 bases and J lost 6 bases. The length of the CDR3 is 16 residues. DNA for the CDR3: TGCGCCAGCAGCCTAGGACTAGAACGCACCTCCGATACGCAGTATTTT. Its translation is CASSLGLERTSDTQYF.

The chain has TRBV18 and TRBJ1-1; no definite D call. Germline loops: CDR1 KGHSH, CDR2 LQKENI. There are 12 residues in the CDR3. Trimming left V 3 bases short and J 8 bases short, with 10 bases between. The CDR3 loop is CASSPDSSEAFF. The CDR3 nucleotides read TGTGCCAGCTCACCGGACTCTTCCGAAGCTTTCTTT.

This chain connects TRBV15 to TRBJ2-1, with D unclear. CDR1 and CDR2 from the germline V gene are LNHNV and YYDKDF (reference sequence). V lost 2 bases, J lost 3 bases, and 8 bases lay in between. The CDR3 consists of 14 residues. The CDR3 DNA follows: TGTGCCACCAGCAGATCCGGCGTCTACAATGAGCAGTTCTTC. Its protein product is CATSRSGVYNEQFF. Full variable domain (remainder filled in from reference TRBV15 and TRBJ2-1): DAMVIQNPRYQVTQFGKPVTLSCSQTLNHNVMYWYQQKSSQAPKLLFHYYDKDFNNEADTPDNFQSRRPNTSFCFLDIRSPGLGDTAMYLCATSRSGVYNEQFFGPGTRLTVL.